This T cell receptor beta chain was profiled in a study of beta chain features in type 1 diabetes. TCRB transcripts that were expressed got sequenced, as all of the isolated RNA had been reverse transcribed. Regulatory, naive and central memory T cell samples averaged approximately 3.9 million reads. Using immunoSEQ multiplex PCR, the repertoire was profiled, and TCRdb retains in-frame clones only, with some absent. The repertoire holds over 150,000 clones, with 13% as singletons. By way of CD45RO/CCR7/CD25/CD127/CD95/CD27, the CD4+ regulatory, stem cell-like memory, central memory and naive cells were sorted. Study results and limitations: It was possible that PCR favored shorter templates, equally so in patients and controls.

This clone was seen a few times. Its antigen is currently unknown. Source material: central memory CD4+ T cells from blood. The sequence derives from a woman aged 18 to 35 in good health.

Here the CDR3 DNA reads TGTGCCAGCAGCCAAGGGGGCGTGAATCAGCCCCAGCATTTT. Translated, it gives CASSQGGVNQPQHF. This chain uses TRBV6-6 with TRBJ1-5, with 7 bases identical to TRBD1. V dropped 6 bases and J dropped 4; count of bases not matched to a gene: 6. This CDR3 has 14 amino acids. The germline CDR1 and CDR2 sequences are MNHNY and SVGAGI (reference sequence).